What follows are 28 T cell receptor beta chains derived from one specimen sequenced in a study of blood T cell repertoires in COVID-19. The table came from immunoSEQ multiplex PCR; TCRdb's copy has only in-frame clones and leaves some out. The table includes a few hundred thousand clones, more than 70% detected once. Sequences were obtained from peripheral blood. The receptors come from a woman aged 18-29 years with acute or convalescent COVID-19.

This CDR3 is CASSLAQGVNTEAFF. CDR3 nucleotide sequence: TGTGCCAGCAGCTTAGCACAGGGGGTGAACACTGAAGCTTTCTTT. The chain uses TRBV7-2 and TRBJ1-1, with TRBD1 matching 8 bases. The trim removed 0 bases at V and 0 bases at J, leaving 0 bases unmatched. Germline V gene sequence: CDR1 SGHTA, CDR2 FQGNSA. This CDR3 contains 15 residues.

The chain combines TRBV28 with TRBJ2-3; 8 nucleotides align to TRBD1. The CDR3 extends over 14 amino acids. Trimming cost V 8 bases and J 4 bases; bases outside gene matches: 8. Germline V CDR1 and CDR2: MDHEN, SYDVKM. This CDR3 is CASGRTGFSDTQYF. In DNA, the CDR3 is TGTGCCAGCGGACGGACAGGGTTCTCAGATACGCAGTATTTT.

The chain is built from TRBV25-1 and TRBJ1-1; 7 bases are a match to TRBD1. The CDR3 length is 17 residues. J gave up 1 base and V 2 bases, and 10 bases lay outside the gene matches. Germline lookup yields CDR1 MGHDK and CDR2 SYGVNS. The CDR3 spells CASSERQGTSSNTEAFF. The DNA for the CDR3 is TGTGCCAGCAGTGAACGACAGGGTACCTCATCGAACACTGAAGCTTTCTTT.

The V call is TRBV7-9, the J call TRBJ1-1; TRBD1 matches 8 bases. CDR1 is SEHNR, CDR2 FQNEAQ, per germline (reference sequence). CDR3 size: 18 residues. Unmatched junction bases numbered 16, after V lost 4 bases and J lost 3 bases. The CDR3 is CASSSGQGPSTPYTEAFF. In DNA form, the CDR3 reads TGTGCCAGCAGCTCTGGACAGGGCCCCTCAACACCTTACACTGAAGCTTTCTTT.

This clone appeared a few times. The chain employs TRBV14 and TRBJ2-7; D is unclear. The V gene lost 0 bases and the J gene lost 5 bases, with 11 bases spanning the gap. CDR3 length: 14 amino acids. Germline V lookup: CDR1 SGHDN, CDR2 FVKESK. In nucleotides, the CDR3 is TGTGCCAGCAGCCAAGAAATAACGGCGGACGAGCAGTACTTC. Residues: CASSQEITADEQYF.

This chain connects TRBV5-6 to TRBJ2-1; D is possibly TRBD2 (6 bases). Between the trimmed V and J ends, which lost 4 bases and 4 bases, there was a span of 21 bases. CDR3 length: 17 residues. Germline V gene data show CDR1 as SGHDT and CDR2 as YYEEEE. The CDR3: CASSVDGGLPTYNEQFF. DNA for the CDR3: TGTGCCAGCAGCGTAGATGGGGGACTCCCAACTTACAATGAGCAGTTCTTC. Filled out from reference TRBV5-6 and TRBJ2-1, the complete variable domain reads DAGVTQSPTHLIKTRGQQVTLRCSPKSGHDTVSWYQQALGQGPQFIFQYYEEEERQRGNFPDRFSGHQFPNYSSELNVNALLLGDSALYLCASSVDGGLPTYNEQFFGPGTRLTVL.

The CDR3: CASSLLSGGKDGYTF. In DNA, the CDR3 is TGTGCCAGCAGCTTACTTTCAGGGGGCAAAGATGGCTACACCTTC. V is TRBV11-1 and J is TRBJ1-2, with 8 bases aligning to TRBD1. V trimming: 2 bases; J trimming: 6 bases; junction bases outside the gene matches: 8. CDR3 size: 15 residues. Germline V gene sequence: CDR1 SGHAT, CDR2 FQDESV (reference sequence).

The rearrangement links TRBV6-2 or TRBV6-3 to TRBJ2-5; 7 bases agree with TRBD1. The CDR3 has 18 amino acids. Germline CDR1 and CDR2: MNHEY and SVGEGT. V shed 0 bases and J 5 bases; nucleotides not matched to a gene: 15. CDR3 in amino acids: CASSYSIVATGHGETQYF. The CDR3 DNA is TGTGCCAGCAGTTACTCGATAGTGGCGACAGGGCATGGCGAGACCCAGTACTTC.

The J gene is TRBJ2-7, the V gene TRBV10-3; TRBD2 is a possible D gene (6 bases). Germline V CDR1 and CDR2: ENHRY, SYGVKD. V was shortened by 0 bases and J by 0 bases, with 6 bases between the two germline ends. This CDR3 is 14 amino acids long. The CDR3 spells CAISESDYSYEQYF. The DNA of the CDR3 is TGTGCCATCAGTGAGTCGGACTACTCCTACGAGCAGTACTTC.

The chain links TRBV20-1 to TRBJ2-7, with 12 nucleotides matching TRBD2. This CDR3 spans 14 amino acids. Germline trimming cut 3 bases from V and 3 bases from J; bases unmatched to any gene: 3. From germline, CDR1 is DFQATT and CDR2 SNEGSKA (reference sequence). In DNA form, the CDR3 reads TGCAGTGCTAGTCTGACTAGCGGGAGCTACGAGCAGTACTTC. This encodes CSASLTSGSYEQYF.

V gene TRBV5-1 combines with J gene TRBJ2-7; weak D call: TRBD1 (6 bases). The germline CDR1 and CDR2 sequences are SGHRS and YFSETQ. Trimming shortened V by 7 bases and J by 6 bases, and 26 bases separated the two germline ends. CDR3 length: 16 amino acids. CDR3 sequence: CASGLGGLQGVGEQYF. The CDR3 coding sequence is TGCGCCAGCGGGCTAGGGGGTTTACAAGGGGTTGGCGAGCAGTACTTC.

The chain employs TRBV7-2 and TRBJ2-2, with TRBD2 identical over 13 bases. The germline V gene encodes CDR1 SGHTA and CDR2 FQGNSA. This CDR3 spans 16 amino acids. With V trimmed by 5 bases and J by 2 bases, 2 bases remained unmatched. The CDR3 is CASSRTSGSNTGELFF. CDR3 sequence (DNA): TGTGCCAGCAGCCGGACTAGCGGGAGTAACACCGGGGAGCTGTTTTTT.

The V gene is TRBV5-4, the J gene TRBJ1-6, with TRBD1 matching over 9 bases. The length of the CDR3 is 15 residues. The V segment lost 5 bases and the J segment 5 bases; nucleotides outside the gene matches: 5. Germline V gene lookup returns CDR1 SGHNT and CDR2 YYREEE (reference sequence). CDR3 amino acids: CASSFRQGDNSPLHF. CDR3 coding DNA: TGTGCCAGCAGTTTCAGACAGGGGGATAATTCACCCCTCCACTTT.

The chain has TRBV7-2 and TRBJ2-7; tentative D call: TRBD2 (6 bases). Germline CDR1 is SGHTA and CDR2 is FQGNSA. V was clipped by 5 bases and J by 4 bases, with 15 bases between them. This CDR3 comprises 14 residues. The CDR3: CASSPPSVTYEQYF. Written as DNA, the CDR3 is TGTGCCAGCAGCCCCCCTAGCGTAACTTACGAGCAGTACTTC.

This clone has just one count. The J gene is TRBJ2-1, the V gene TRBV6-5; TRBD2 matches 7 bases. The J segment lost 1 base and the V segment lost 6 bases, leaving 6 bases of the junction unmatched. The CDR3 runs 15 residues. The germline V gene has CDR1 MNHEY and CDR2 SVGAGI. Written as DNA, the CDR3 is TGTGCCAGCAGCGCAAGCGGGATGTCCTACAATGAGCAGTTCTTC. It translates to CASSASGMSYNEQFF.

The sample holds many counts of this clone. This chain links TRBV14 with TRBJ2-7; tentative D call: TRBD2 (5 bases). The V end lost 2 bases, the J end lost 7 bases, and 9 bases lay between the germline ends. CDR1 and CDR2 from the germline V gene are SGHDN and FVKESK. CDR3 length: 12 residues. The CDR3 sequence is CASSQSGFEQYF. As DNA, the CDR3 is TGTGCCAGCAGCCAATCGGGATTTGAGCAGTACTTC.

This clone was counted a few times. Written as DNA, the CDR3 is TGTGCCAGCAGATCGTCGGAGGGGATATCCTACAATGAGCAGTTCTTC. This gives the protein CASRSSEGISYNEQFF. J is TRBJ2-1 and V is TRBV27, with D maybe TRBD2 (6 bases). CDR3 size: 16 residues. CDR1 and CDR2 (germline): MNHEY, SMNVEV (reference sequence). V lost 6 bases and J 1 base, leaving 16 bases between the germline ends.

The gene calls are TRBV5-5 and TRBJ1-2; TRBD1 might be the D (6 bases). In germline, CDR1 is SGHKS, CDR2 YYEKEE (reference sequence). CDR3 length: 14 residues. Trimming removed 0 bases at V and 3 bases at J, with 9 bases between. This CDR3 is CASSLEQGDYGYTF. For the CDR3, the DNA is TGTGCCAGCAGCTTGGAACAGGGTGACTATGGCTACACCTTC.

The chain carries TRBV5-1 and TRBJ2-7, with 7 bases identical to TRBD1. Germline V CDR1 and CDR2: SGHRS, YFSETQ. The CDR3 totals 15 residues. After removal of 3 bases from V and 2 bases from J, the junction contained 8 bases not matched to a gene. The CDR3 loop is CASSYGRDSTYEQYF. CDR3 in DNA: TGCGCCAGCAGCTATGGACGGGACAGTACCTACGAGCAGTACTTC.

This clone was counted a few times. The CDR3 loop is CASTGGTSGKGTQYF. As DNA, the CDR3 is TGTGCCAGCACCGGAGGGACTAGCGGCAAAGGGACCCAGTACTTC. This chain links TRBV27 with TRBJ2-5; 11 nucleotides agree with TRBD2. CDR1 is MNHEY and CDR2 is SMNVEV in the germline V gene (reference sequence). The CDR3 has 15 residues. Trimming at V came to 7 bases and at J to 7 bases, leaving 11 bases not matched to a gene.

Here the CDR3 reads CASSGPGQGTSPLHF. In DNA form, the CDR3 reads TGCGCCAGCAGTGGACCGGGACAGGGGACGTCACCCCTCCACTTT. This chain connects TRBV10-2 to TRBJ1-6; TRBD1 matches at 10 bases. The length of the CDR3 is 15 residues. J gave up 10 bases and V 4 bases, and 7 bases lay outside the gene matches. The germline gives CDR1 WSHSY, CDR2 SAAADI.

The CDR3 sequence is CSVISATNEKLFF. The CDR3 DNA reads TGCAGCGTTATTAGTGCAACTAATGAAAAACTGTTTTTT. The chain employs TRBV29-1 and TRBJ1-4; D gene ambiguous. The CDR3 extends over 13 amino acids. V lost 5 bases and J 0 bases, leaving 7 bases between the germline ends. The germline gives CDR1 SQVTM, CDR2 ANQGSEA.

The chain carries TRBV30 and TRBJ2-7, with 11 bases lining up with TRBD1. This CDR3 is 15 amino acids long. V lost 2 bases, J lost 0 bases, and 3 bases stayed unmatched. Germline loops: CDR1 GTSNPN, CDR2 SVGIG (reference sequence). CDR3 sequence: CAWSRDRGVSYEQYF. The CDR3 DNA is TGTGCCTGGAGTCGGGACAGGGGGGTCTCCTACGAGCAGTACTTC.

V gene TRBV18 combines with J gene TRBJ2-1, with TRBD2 matching over 13 bases. Trimming at V came to 4 bases and at J to 0 bases, leaving 6 bases not matched to a gene. The CDR3 runs to 18 residues. From germline, CDR1 is KGHSH and CDR2 LQKENI. The CDR3 reads CASSLGLAGLSSYNEQFF. The CDR3 DNA reads TGTGCCAGCTCACTGGGACTAGCGGGATTAAGCTCCTACAATGAGCAGTTCTTC.

This clone was detected once. The rearrangement joins TRBV5-1 to TRBJ1-3; no firm D call. Looked up from germline, CDR1 is SGHRS and CDR2 is YFSETQ. The CDR3 covers 15 residues. Trimming removed 4 bases from V and 0 bases from J, with 11 bases in between. The CDR3 protein is CASSAGQDSGNTIYF. The CDR3 DNA reads TGCGCCAGCAGCGCAGGTCAAGACTCTGGAAACACCATATATTTT.

This clone was counted ten times or more. This chain connects TRBV5-1 to TRBJ2-2; 9 nucleotides align to TRBD1. V shed 2 bases and J 4 bases; nucleotides not matched to a gene: 9. This CDR3 region has 17 residues. Germline values: CDR1 SGHRS, CDR2 YFSETQ. CDR3 nucleotide sequence: TGCGCCAGCAGCTTTAACGAACAGGGGGCTTCCACCGGGGAGCTGTTTTTT. This translates into CASSFNEQGASTGELFF.

V is TRBV2 and J is TRBJ1-2; TRBD1 aligns across 7 bases. Trimming removed 0 bases from V and 4 bases from J; junction bases left unmatched: 5. The CDR3 spans 15 residues. Germline V gene sequence: CDR1 SNHLY, CDR2 FYNNEI. CDR3 sequence reads: CASSEAPGTVYGYTF. The CDR3 DNA follows: TGTGCCAGCAGTGAAGCACCAGGGACAGTCTATGGCTACACCTTC.

The chain joins TRBV30 to TRBJ1-1, with 12 bases matching TRBD1. This CDR3 is built from 15 residues. Germline loops: CDR1 GTSNPN, CDR2 SVGIG (reference sequence). The ends lost 2 bases at V and 6 bases at J; junction bases unmatched: 7. In DNA, the CDR3 is TGTGCCTGGAGTATACCGGGACAGGGGGCGGCTGAAGCTTTCTTT. It translates to CAWSIPGQGAAEAFF.